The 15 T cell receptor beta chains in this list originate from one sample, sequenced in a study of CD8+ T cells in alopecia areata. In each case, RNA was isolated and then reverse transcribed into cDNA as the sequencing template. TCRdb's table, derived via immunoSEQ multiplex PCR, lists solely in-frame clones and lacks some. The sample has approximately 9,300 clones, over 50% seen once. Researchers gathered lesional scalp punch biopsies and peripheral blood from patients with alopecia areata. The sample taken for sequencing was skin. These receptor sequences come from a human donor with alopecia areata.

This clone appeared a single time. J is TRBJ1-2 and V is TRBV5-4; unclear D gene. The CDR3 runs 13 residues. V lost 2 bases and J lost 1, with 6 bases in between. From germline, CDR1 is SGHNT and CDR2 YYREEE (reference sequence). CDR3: CASSLVNNYGYTF. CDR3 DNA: TGTGCCAGCAGCTTAGTCAATAACTATGGCTACACCTTC.

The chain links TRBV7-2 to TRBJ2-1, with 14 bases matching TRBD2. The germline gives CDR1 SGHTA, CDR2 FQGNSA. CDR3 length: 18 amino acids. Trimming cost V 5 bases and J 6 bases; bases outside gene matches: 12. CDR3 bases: TGTGCCAGCAGCCTGGAGGGGACTAGCGGGAGATTTGCCAATGAGCAGTTCTTC. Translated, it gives CASSLEGTSGRFANEQFF.

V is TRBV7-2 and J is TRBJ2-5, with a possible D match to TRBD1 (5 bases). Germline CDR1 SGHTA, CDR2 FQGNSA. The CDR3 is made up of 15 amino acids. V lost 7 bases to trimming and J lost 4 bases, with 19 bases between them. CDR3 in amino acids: CASTSARLGAETQYF. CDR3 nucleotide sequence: TGTGCCAGCACCTCGGCACGGTTAGGGGCAGAGACCCAGTACTTC.

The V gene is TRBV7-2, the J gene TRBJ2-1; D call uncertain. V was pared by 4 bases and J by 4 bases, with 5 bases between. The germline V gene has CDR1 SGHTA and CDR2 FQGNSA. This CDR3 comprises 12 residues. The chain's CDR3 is CASSSRYNEQFF. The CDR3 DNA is TGTGCCAGCAGCTCGCGTTACAATGAGCAGTTCTTC.

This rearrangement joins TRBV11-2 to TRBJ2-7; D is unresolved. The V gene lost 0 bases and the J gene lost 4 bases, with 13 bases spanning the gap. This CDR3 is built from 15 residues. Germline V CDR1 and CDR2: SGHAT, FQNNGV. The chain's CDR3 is CASSLESQTVYEQYF. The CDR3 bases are TGTGCCAGCAGCTTAGAGTCCCAGACGGTATACGAGCAGTACTTC.

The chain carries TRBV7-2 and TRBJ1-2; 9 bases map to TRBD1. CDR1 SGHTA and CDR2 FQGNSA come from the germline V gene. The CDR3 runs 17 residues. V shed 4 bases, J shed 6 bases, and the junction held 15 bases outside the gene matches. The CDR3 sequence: CASSSRSGTGQEDGYTF. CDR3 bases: TGTGCCAGCAGCTCACGTTCCGGGACAGGGCAAGAGGATGGCTACACCTTC.

The CDR3 loop reads CASSVATRSTGELFF. CDR3 coding DNA: TGTGCCAGCAGCGTAGCTACCAGATCCACCGGGGAGCTGTTTTTT. The chain has TRBV9 and TRBJ2-2; no firm D call. The CDR3 has 15 residues. Germline CDR1 and CDR2: SGDLS and YYNGEE. V was cut by 0 bases and J by 4 bases, with 10 bases left in between.

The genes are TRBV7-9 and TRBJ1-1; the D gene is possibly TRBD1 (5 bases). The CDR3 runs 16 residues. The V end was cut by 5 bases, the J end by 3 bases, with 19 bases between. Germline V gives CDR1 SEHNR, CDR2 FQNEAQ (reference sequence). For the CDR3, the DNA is TGTGCCAGCAGCCGTCCCGGGACGATTTCGGACACTGAAGCTTTCTTT. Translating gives CASSRPGTISDTEAFF.

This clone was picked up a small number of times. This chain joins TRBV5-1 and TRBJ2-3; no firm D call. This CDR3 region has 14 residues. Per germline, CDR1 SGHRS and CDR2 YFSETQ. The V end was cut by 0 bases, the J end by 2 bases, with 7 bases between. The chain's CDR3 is CASSLDSPTDTQYF. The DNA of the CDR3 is TGCGCCAGCAGCTTGGACAGCCCCACAGATACGCAGTATTTT. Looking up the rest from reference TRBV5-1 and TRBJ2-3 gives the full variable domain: KAGVTQTPRYLIKTRGQQVTLSCSPISGHRSVSWYQQTPGQGLQFLFEYFSETQRNKGNFPGRFSGRQFSNSRSEMNVSTLELGDSALYLCASSLDSPTDTQYFGPGTRLTVL.

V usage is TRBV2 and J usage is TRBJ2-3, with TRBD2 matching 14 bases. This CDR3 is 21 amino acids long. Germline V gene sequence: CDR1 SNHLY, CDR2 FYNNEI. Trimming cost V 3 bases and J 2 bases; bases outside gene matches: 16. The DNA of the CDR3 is TGTGCCAGCAGTGAGACGGGGACTAGCGGGAGAAGGGGGATCGACACAGATACGCAGTATTTT. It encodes CASSETGTSGRRGIDTDTQYF.

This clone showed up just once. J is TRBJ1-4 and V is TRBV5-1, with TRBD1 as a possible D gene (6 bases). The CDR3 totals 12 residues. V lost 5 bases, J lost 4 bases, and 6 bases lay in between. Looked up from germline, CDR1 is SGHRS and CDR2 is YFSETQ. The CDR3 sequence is CASRDSNEKLFF. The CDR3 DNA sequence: TGCGCCAGCAGGGACAGTAATGAAAAACTGTTTTTT.

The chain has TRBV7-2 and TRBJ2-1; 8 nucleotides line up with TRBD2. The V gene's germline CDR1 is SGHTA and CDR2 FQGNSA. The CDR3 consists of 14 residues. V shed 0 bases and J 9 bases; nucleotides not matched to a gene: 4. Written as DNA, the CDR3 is TGTGCCAGCAGCTTAGCGGGACTAGTCATTGAGCAGTTCTTC. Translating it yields CASSLAGLVIEQFF.

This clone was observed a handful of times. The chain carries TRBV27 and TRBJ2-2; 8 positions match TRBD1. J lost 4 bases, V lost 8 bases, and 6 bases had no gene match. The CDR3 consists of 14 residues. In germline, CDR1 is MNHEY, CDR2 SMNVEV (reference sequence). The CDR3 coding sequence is TGTGCCAGCCGCAGGGGGCAAATCACCGGGGAGCTGTTTTTT. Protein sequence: CASRRGQITGELFF.

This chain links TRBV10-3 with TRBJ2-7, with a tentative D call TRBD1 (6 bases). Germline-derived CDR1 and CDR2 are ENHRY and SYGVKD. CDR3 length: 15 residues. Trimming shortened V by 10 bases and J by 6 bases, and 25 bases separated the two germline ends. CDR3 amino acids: CATDGRMGAPGEQYF. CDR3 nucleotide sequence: TGTGCCACCGACGGGCGGATGGGGGCGCCGGGCGAGCAGTACTTC.

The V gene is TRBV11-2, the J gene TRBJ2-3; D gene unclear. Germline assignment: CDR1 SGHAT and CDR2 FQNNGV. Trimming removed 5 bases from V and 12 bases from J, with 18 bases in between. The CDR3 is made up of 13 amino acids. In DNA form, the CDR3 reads TGTGCCAGCAGCCTCCGTGGAGCCCACGTACAGTATTTT. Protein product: CASSLRGAHVQYF. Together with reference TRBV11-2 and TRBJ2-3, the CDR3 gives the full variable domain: EAGVAQSPRYKIIEKRQSVAFWCNPISGHATLYWYQQILGQGPKLLIQFQNNGVVDDSQLPKDRFSAERLKGVDSTLKIQPAKLEDSAVYLCASSLRGAHVQYFGPGTRLTVL.